These 28 T cell receptor beta chains originate from one sample sequenced in a study of regulatory T cells in long-lasting Graves disease. Each CDR3 protein is one row after TCRdb ran MiXCR on the reads. The repertoire holds 650 to 950 distinct CDR3 sequences, with about 86% as singletons. After RNA was extracted from PBMCs, the TCR library was made from it. The material was peripheral blood mononuclear cells (PBMCs), obtained with antithyroid drug treatment, in newly diagnosed or persistent Graves disease (not recorded which). These receptors were obtained from a man aged 40-55 years with Graves disease.

V is TRBV27 and J is TRBJ2-7, with D perhaps being TRBD1 or TRBD2 (6 bases each). The CDR3 consists of 14 residues. The germline V gene encodes CDR1 MNHEY and CDR2 SMNVEV (reference sequence). Trimming removed 5 bases at V and 6 bases at J, with 17 bases between. In DNA form, the CDR3 reads TGTGCCAGCAGTCTCACAGGGACTGCTCTCGAGCAGTACTTC. It codes for CASSLTGTALEQYF.

This clonotype was counted between two and nine times. The chain is built from TRBV18 and TRBJ1-1; D gene uncertain. The germline CDR1 and CDR2 sequences are KGHSH and LQKENI. The V end lost 2 bases, the J end lost 8 bases, and 12 bases lay between the germline ends. This CDR3 spans 13 amino acids. Here the CDR3 reads CASSPDQTHEAFF. In DNA, the CDR3 is TGTGCCAGCTCACCAGATCAAACCCACGAAGCTTTCTTT. Variable domain in full (rest from reference TRBV18 and TRBJ1-1): NAGVMQNPRHLVRRRGQEARLRCSPMKGHSHVYWYRQLPEEGLKFMVYLQKENIIDESGMPKERFSAEFPKEGPSILRIQQVVRGDSAAYFCASSPDQTHEAFFGQGTRLTVV.

The genes are TRBV28 and TRBJ2-5; 9 nucleotides align to TRBD2. CDR3 size: 16 residues. The germline V gene encodes CDR1 MDHEN and CDR2 SYDVKM. V was pared by 6 bases and J by 3 bases, with 11 bases of the junction left unmatched. The CDR3 nucleotides are TGTGCCAGCAGAAACCCCTCTGGGACTAGCAAAGAGACCCAGTACTTC. Translated: CASRNPSGTSKETQYF.

This chain uses TRBV6-5 with TRBJ2-2, with unresolved D. The germline V gene encodes CDR1 MNHEY and CDR2 SVGAGI. The CDR3 has 13 amino acids. Between the trimmed V and J ends, which lost 4 bases and 5 bases, there was a span of 8 bases. In nucleotides, the CDR3 is TGTGCCAGCAGTTCGACACCGACCGGGGAGCTGTTTTTT. It is translated as CASSSTPTGELFF.

The chain carries TRBV11-2 and TRBJ1-2, with D tentatively TRBD1 (5 bases). The CDR3 consists of 16 residues. Germline CDR1 is SGHAT and CDR2 is FQNNGV. V was pared by 4 bases and J by 8 bases, with 23 bases between. The CDR3 here is CASSSRDPTAPVGYTF. CDR3 DNA sequence: TGTGCCAGCAGCTCCCGCGACCCGACAGCCCCGGTGGGCTACACCTTC.

The chain combines TRBV29-1 with TRBJ1-1; D is uncertain. The CDR3 runs to 13 residues. The germline gives CDR1 SQVTM, CDR2 ANQGSEA. V lost 5 bases to trimming and J lost 6 bases, with 16 bases between them. CDR3 protein: CSVSWGDLAEAFF. The CDR3 DNA reads as TGCAGCGTTTCTTGGGGAGATTTGGCTGAAGCTTTCTTT.

V usage is TRBV9 and J usage is TRBJ1-3, with D perhaps matching TRBD1 (5 bases). In germline, CDR1 is SGDLS, CDR2 YYNGEE. V was cut by 4 bases and J by 4 bases, with 12 bases left in between. This CDR3 spans 14 amino acids. This CDR3 reads CASSPPGPGNTIYF. The CDR3 DNA reads as TGTGCCAGCAGCCCCCCAGGGCCCGGAAACACCATATATTTT.

The V gene is TRBV10-3, the J gene TRBJ2-5, with 8 nucleotides matching TRBD1. The CDR3 totals 13 residues. Germline V CDR1 and CDR2: ENHRY, SYGVKD. V was clipped by 9 bases and J by 3 bases; unmatched bases: 6. In DNA, the CDR3 is TGTGCCATTGGACAGGGCCATGAAGAGACCCAGTACTTC. Protein: CAIGQGHEETQYF.

The V gene is TRBV7-2, the J gene TRBJ2-3; D not resolved. Germline lookup yields CDR1 SGHTA and CDR2 FQGNSA. The length of the CDR3 is 13 residues. V shed 5 bases and J shed 4 bases, with 10 bases lying between them. In nucleotides, the CDR3 is TGTGCCAGCAGCGGATCTGGGGCAGATACGCAGTATTTT. Translation: CASSGSGADTQYF.

This chain joins TRBV7-6 and TRBJ2-3; 7 nucleotides match TRBD1. Germline V gives CDR1 SGHVS, CDR2 FNYEAQ. The CDR3 loop spans 15 amino acids. The trim removed 5 bases at V and 2 bases at J, leaving 7 bases unmatched. The CDR3 DNA is TGTGCCAGCAGCGCCCGACAGGGTTCCACAGATACGCAGTATTTT. Residues: CASSARQGSTDTQYF.

V usage is TRBV28 and J usage is TRBJ2-1; the D is unclear. The V end was cut by 6 bases, the J end by 7 bases, with 10 bases between. Germline CDR1 reads MDHEN; CDR2 reads SYDVKM. The CDR3 extends over 12 amino acids. CDR3 sequence (DNA): TGTGCCAGCAGCGAGGACGTTAATGAGCAGTTCTTC. It is translated as CASSEDVNEQFF.

The CDR3 loop reads CASSPHMGAYEQYF. The DNA of the CDR3 is TGTGCCAGCAGCCCGCACATGGGCGCCTACGAGCAGTACTTC. The V gene is TRBV3-1, the J gene TRBJ2-7; D call uncertain. Germline CDR1 LGHDT, CDR2 YNNKEL (reference sequence). The CDR3 has 14 residues. Deletions cut 4 bases from V and 2 bases from J, with 12 bases between.

V usage is TRBV6-1 and J usage is TRBJ2-5; tentatively, D is TRBD1 or TRBD2 (5 bases each). CDR3 size: 15 residues. Germline V gene sequence: CDR1 MNHNS, CDR2 SASEGT. Trimming shortened V by 4 bases and J by 1 base, and 13 bases separated the two germline ends. CDR3: CASSAGPDSQETQYF. DNA for the CDR3: TGTGCCAGCAGTGCGGGGCCCGACAGCCAAGAGACCCAGTACTTC.

This chain connects TRBV20-1 to TRBJ2-3; 10 bases match TRBD1. Germline V gives CDR1 DFQATT, CDR2 SNEGSKA (reference sequence). The CDR3 has 14 residues. V shed 0 bases and J 7 bases; nucleotides not matched to a gene: 4. The CDR3 spells CSAREDRGLYTQYF. DNA of the CDR3: TGCAGTGCTAGAGAAGACAGGGGGCTGTATACGCAGTATTTT.

CDR3 protein: CASYLLAGVGDTQYF. The CDR3 DNA is TGCGCCAGTTACTTACTAGCGGGAGTAGGAGATACGCAGTATTTT. The chain links TRBV5-1 to TRBJ2-3; 11 positions match TRBD2. The germline gives CDR1 SGHRS, CDR2 YFSETQ. The CDR3 covers 15 residues. Germline trimming cut 8 bases from V and 5 bases from J; bases unmatched to any gene: 10.

This clonotype was seen a single time. The chain couples TRBV15 to TRBJ2-1; 10 nucleotides match TRBD1. The CDR3 contains 16 residues. The J segment lost 3 bases and the V segment lost 0 bases, leaving 2 bases of the junction unmatched. In germline, CDR1 is LNHNV, CDR2 YYDKDF (reference sequence). In DNA form, the CDR3 reads TGTGCCACCAGCAGAGAGACAGGGGGCAGCTACAATGAGCAGTTCTTC. It is translated as CATSRETGGSYNEQFF.

The genes are TRBV7-1 and TRBJ2-5; TRBD2 aligns across 12 bases. TRBV7-1 is placed among ORFs of uncertain function. This CDR3 contains 16 residues. With 3 bases clipped from V and 4 bases from J, the junction kept 6 bases outside the gene matches. Here the CDR3 DNA reads TGTGCCAGCAGCTCGCGACTAGCGGGAGAGGGAGAGACCCAGTACTTC. The encoded protein is CASSSRLAGEGETQYF.

CDR3 region: CASSQRRRRYNEQFF. Written as DNA, the CDR3 is TGTGCCAGCAGCCAACGGCGCAGGAGATACAATGAGCAGTTCTTC. The rearrangement joins TRBV3-1 to TRBJ2-1; D is ambiguous. Germline-derived CDR1 and CDR2 are LGHDT and YNNKEL (reference sequence). The CDR3 is made up of 15 amino acids. V dropped 2 bases and J dropped 4 bases, with 12 bases sitting between them.

This clonotype was observed a few times. The V and J genes are TRBV6-4 and TRBJ2-1; tentative D call: TRBD1 (6 bases). CDR3 size: 13 residues. Trimming stripped 2 bases from V and 5 bases from J, with 7 bases between. The germline CDR1 and CDR2 sequences are MRHNA and SNTAGT. The CDR3 region has the DNA TGTGCCAGCAGTGACGGGACAAACAATGAGCAGTTCTTC. Its protein product is CASSDGTNNEQFF.

This sequence joins TRBV10-1 and TRBJ2-3; D not certain. This CDR3 spans 11 amino acids. The V end lost 0 bases, the J end lost 6 bases, and 1 base lay between the germline ends. The germline gives CDR1 WNHNN, CDR2 SYGVQD (reference sequence). The CDR3 loop is CASSESDTQYF. Here the CDR3 DNA reads TGCGCCAGCAGTGAGTCCGATACGCAGTATTTT.

This rearrangement joins TRBV3-1 to TRBJ1-5; no definite D call. This CDR3 comprises 14 residues. Germline V gene sequence: CDR1 LGHDT, CDR2 YNNKEL (reference sequence). Trimming shortened V by 2 bases and J by 5 bases, and 10 bases separated the two germline ends. The CDR3 reads CASSQNAGDQPQHF. Here the CDR3 DNA reads TGTGCCAGCAGCCAAAACGCGGGCGATCAGCCCCAGCATTTT.

The gene calls are TRBV6-1 and TRBJ1-5; D is possibly TRBD1 (6 bases). V shed 6 bases and J shed 7 bases, with 19 bases lying between them. Germline values: CDR1 MNHNS, CDR2 SASEGT. The CDR3 runs to 15 residues. CDR3 DNA sequence: TGTGCCAGCAGCCAACGACAGGAAAGGGGACAGCCCCAGCATTTT. Translated, it gives CASSQRQERGQPQHF.

V is TRBV5-1 and J is TRBJ2-2; 11 nucleotides line up with TRBD1. The V segment lost 3 bases and the J segment 7 bases; nucleotides outside the gene matches: 8. The CDR3 has 16 residues. Looked up from germline, CDR1 is SGHRS and CDR2 is YFSETQ. The CDR3 reads CASSSDRGLGGGELFF. CDR3 nucleotides: TGCGCCAGCAGCTCGGACAGGGGGCTAGGTGGCGGGGAGCTGTTTTTT.

This sequence joins TRBV28 and TRBJ2-7, with TRBD2 as a possible D gene (6 bases). Germline assignment: CDR1 MDHEN and CDR2 SYDVKM. This CDR3 is built from 14 residues. Trimming stripped 1 base from V and 4 bases from J, with 11 bases between. CDR3 amino acids: CASSLYGGGYEQYF. The CDR3 DNA follows: TGTGCCAGCAGTTTATACGGGGGAGGTTACGAGCAGTACTTC.

As for this clonotype: Germline and junction disagree at one end, which may indicate a read error. The V call is TRBV6-1, the J call TRBJ2-4; a possible D gene is TRBD2 (7 bases). The CDR3 covers 13 residues. Germline CDR1 reads MNHNS; CDR2 reads SASEGT. CDR3 in amino acids: CASSNLGGGLLFF. Written as DNA, the CDR3 is TGTGCCAGCAGTAATCTTGGGGGGGGGCTTCTTTTTTTC.

J is TRBJ2-7 and V is TRBV11-1; D possibly corresponds to TRBD1 (5 bases). This CDR3 is 13 amino acids long. The germline V gene has CDR1 SGHAT and CDR2 FQDESV (reference sequence). V shed 1 base and J shed 2 bases, with 6 bases lying between them. CDR3 amino acids: CASSLGRAYEQYF. The CDR3 DNA reads TGTGCCAGCAGCTTAGGCAGGGCCTACGAGCAGTACTTC.

The gene calls are TRBV18 and TRBJ1-2; possible D gene TRBD1, 6 bases. The CDR3 totals 15 residues. Per the germline V gene, CDR1 is KGHSH and CDR2 is LQKENI. Trimming removed 2 bases from V and 7 bases from J, with 17 bases in between. CDR3: CASSPAGRGSFGYTF. CDR3 DNA sequence: TGTGCCAGCTCACCAGCGGGCAGGGGAAGTTTTGGCTACACCTTC.

The V and J genes are TRBV7-8 and TRBJ2-4; no firm D call. Germline V gene data show CDR1 as SGHVS and CDR2 as FQNEAQ. V was trimmed by 1 base and J by 6 bases, leaving 10 bases between them. CDR3 length: 14 amino acids. The CDR3, as DNA: TGTGCCAGCAGCTTAGATCCAGTTGGAAACATTCAGTACTTC. It codes for CASSLDPVGNIQYF. The variable domain in full, with the rest retrieved from reference TRBV7-8 and TRBJ2-4, is GAGVSQSPRYKVAKRGQDVALRCDPISGHVSLFWYQQALGQGPEFLTYFQNEAQLDKSGLPSDRFFAERPEGSVSTLKIQRTQQEDSAVYLCASSLDPVGNIQYFGAGTRLSVL.